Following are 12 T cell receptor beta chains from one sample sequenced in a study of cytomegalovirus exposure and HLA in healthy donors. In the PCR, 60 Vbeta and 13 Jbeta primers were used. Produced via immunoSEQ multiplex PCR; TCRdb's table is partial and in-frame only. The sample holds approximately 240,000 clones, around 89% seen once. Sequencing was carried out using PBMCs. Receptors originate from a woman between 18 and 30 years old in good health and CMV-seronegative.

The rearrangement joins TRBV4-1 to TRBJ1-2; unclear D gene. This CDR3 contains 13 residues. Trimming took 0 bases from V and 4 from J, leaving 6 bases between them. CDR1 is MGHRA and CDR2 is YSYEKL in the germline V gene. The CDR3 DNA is TGCGCCAGCAGCCAAGATTCCATCTATGGCTACACCTTC. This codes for CASSQDSIYGYTF.

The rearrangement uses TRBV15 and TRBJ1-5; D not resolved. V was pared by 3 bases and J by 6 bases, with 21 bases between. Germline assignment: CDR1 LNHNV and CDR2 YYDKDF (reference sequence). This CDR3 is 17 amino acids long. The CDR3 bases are TGTGCCACCAGCAGTTCGGGAGGGATCAATCCTCTTCAGCCCCAGCATTTT. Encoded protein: CATSSSGGINPLQPQHF.

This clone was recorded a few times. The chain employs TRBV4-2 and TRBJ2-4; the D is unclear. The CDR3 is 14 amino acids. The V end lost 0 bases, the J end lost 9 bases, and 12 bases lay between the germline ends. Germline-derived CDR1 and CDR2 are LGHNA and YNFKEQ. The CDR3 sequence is CASSQEELYGIQYF. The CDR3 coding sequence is TGTGCCAGCAGCCAAGAGGAGTTGTACGGCATTCAGTACTTC.

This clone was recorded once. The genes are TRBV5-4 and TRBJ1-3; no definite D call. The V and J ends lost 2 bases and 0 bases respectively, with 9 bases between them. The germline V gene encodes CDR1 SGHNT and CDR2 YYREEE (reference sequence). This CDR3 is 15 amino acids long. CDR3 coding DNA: TGTGCCAGCAGCTTACAGAGTCACTCTGGAAACACCATATATTTT. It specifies CASSLQSHSGNTIYF.

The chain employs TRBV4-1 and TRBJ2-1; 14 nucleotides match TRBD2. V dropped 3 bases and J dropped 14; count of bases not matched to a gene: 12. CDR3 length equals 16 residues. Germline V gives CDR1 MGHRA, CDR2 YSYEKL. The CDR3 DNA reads TGCGCCAGCAGCCAGGCGACTAGCGGGGGGGCCGGGAAGGAGTTCTTC. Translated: CASSQATSGGAGKEFF.

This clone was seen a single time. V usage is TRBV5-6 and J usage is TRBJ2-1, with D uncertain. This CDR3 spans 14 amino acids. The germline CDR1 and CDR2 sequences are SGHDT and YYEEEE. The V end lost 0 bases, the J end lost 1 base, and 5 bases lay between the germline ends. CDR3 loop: CASSLVSSYNEQFF. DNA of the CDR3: TGTGCCAGCAGCTTGGTGTCTTCCTACAATGAGCAGTTCTTC.

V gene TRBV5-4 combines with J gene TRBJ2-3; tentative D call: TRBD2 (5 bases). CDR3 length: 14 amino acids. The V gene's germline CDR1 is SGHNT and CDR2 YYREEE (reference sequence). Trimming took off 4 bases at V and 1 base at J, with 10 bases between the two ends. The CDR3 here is CASSPAGGTDTQYF. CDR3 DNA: TGTGCCAGCAGCCCGGCGGGTGGCACAGATACGCAGTATTTT.

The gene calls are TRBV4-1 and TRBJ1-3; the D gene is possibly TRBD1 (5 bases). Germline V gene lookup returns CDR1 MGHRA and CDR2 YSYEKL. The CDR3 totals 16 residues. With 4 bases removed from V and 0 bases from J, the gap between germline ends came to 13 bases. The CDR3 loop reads CASSRSRVDSGNTIYF. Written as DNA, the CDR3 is TGCGCCAGCAGCCGCAGCAGGGTTGACTCTGGAAACACCATATATTTT.

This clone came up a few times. CDR3 in amino acids: CASRRGPSIDEQYF. The DNA of the CDR3 is TGTGCCAGCCGGCGGGGCCCCAGCATCGACGAGCAGTACTTC. The chain employs TRBV6-5 and TRBJ2-7, with D possibly matching TRBD2 (6 bases). The CDR3 runs to 14 residues. V lost 8 bases to trimming and J lost 5 bases, with 19 bases between them. The V gene's germline CDR1 is MNHEY and CDR2 SVGAGI.

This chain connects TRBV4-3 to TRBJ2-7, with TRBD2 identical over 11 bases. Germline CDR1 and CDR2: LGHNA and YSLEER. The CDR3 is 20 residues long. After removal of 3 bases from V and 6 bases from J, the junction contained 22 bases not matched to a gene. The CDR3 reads CASSQSTSGTPLGFEGEQYF. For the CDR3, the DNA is TGCGCCAGCAGCCAGTCGACTAGCGGGACCCCTCTAGGGTTTGAGGGCGAGCAGTACTTC.

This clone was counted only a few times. Written as DNA, the CDR3 is TGTGCCAGCACTACTAGCGCGAGCTCCTACAATGAGCAGTTCTTC. Translating it yields CASTTSASSYNEQFF. The chain joins TRBV7-9 to TRBJ2-1; 7 bases match TRBD2. Germline V gene data show CDR1 as SEHNR and CDR2 as FQNEAQ (reference sequence). This CDR3 has 15 amino acids. V dropped 7 bases and J dropped 0; count of bases not matched to a gene: 6. The full variable domain, rest sourced from reference TRBV7-9 and TRBJ2-1, is DTGVSQNPRHKITKRGQNVTFRCDPISEHNRLYWYRQTLGQGPEFLTYFQNEAQLEKSRLLSDRFSAERPKGSFSTLEIQRTEQGDSAMYLCASTTSASSYNEQFFGPGTRLTVL.

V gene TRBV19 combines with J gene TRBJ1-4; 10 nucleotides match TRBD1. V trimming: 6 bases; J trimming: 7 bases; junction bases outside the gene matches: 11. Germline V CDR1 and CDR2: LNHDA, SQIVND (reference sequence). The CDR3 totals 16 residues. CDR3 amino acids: CASRSTDRGLLEKLFF. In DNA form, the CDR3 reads TGTGCCAGTAGAAGCACTGACAGGGGGCTTCTTGAAAAACTGTTTTTT. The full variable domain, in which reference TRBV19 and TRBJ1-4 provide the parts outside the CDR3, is DGGITQSPKYLFRKEGQNVTLSCEQNLNHDAMYWYRQDPGQGLRLIYYSQIVNDFQKGDIAEGYSVSREKKESFPLTVTSAQKNPTAFYLCASRSTDRGLLEKLFFGSGTQLSVL.